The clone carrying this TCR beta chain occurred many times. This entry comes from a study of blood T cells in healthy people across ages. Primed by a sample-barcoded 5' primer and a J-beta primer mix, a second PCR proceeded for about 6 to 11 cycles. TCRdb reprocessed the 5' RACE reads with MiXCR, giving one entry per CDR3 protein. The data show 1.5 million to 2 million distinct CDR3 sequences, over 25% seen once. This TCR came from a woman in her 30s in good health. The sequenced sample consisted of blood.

The CDR3 nucleotides are TGTGCCAGCAGCCTATCCGTGGATACGCAGTATTTT. This translates into CASSLSVDTQYF. The chain has TRBV5-4 and TRBJ2-3; no reliable D call. V was clipped by 4 bases and J by 6 bases, with 9 bases between them. CDR1 SGHNT and CDR2 YYREEE come from the germline V gene (reference sequence). The CDR3 has 12 amino acids.